This TCR beta chain derives from a study of cytomegalovirus exposure and HLA in healthy donors. 13 Jbeta primers and 60 Vbeta primers were used for the PCR. Here immunoSEQ multiplex PCR was the method, and the copy in TCRdb shows in-frame clones only, minus some. The table has about 150,000 clones, roughly 80% seen once. Germline CDR1 is LNHNV and CDR2 is YYDKDF (reference sequence). There are 12 residues in the CDR3. V gave up 0 bases and J gave up 11 bases, with 10 bases separating them. The sequence was collected from a woman aged 45-65 years in good health and CMV-seropositive. What was sequenced was PBMCs. The chain employs TRBV15 and TRBJ1-1; D ambiguous. CDR3 residues: CATSREEGAAFF. As DNA, the CDR3 is TGTGCCACCAGCAGAGAGGAGGGCGCCGCTTTCTTT.